This T cell receptor beta chain is from a study of vaccination effects on CD4 cells after COVID-19. Trimming removed 6 bases from V and 8 bases from J, with 13 bases in between. The germline V gene encodes CDR1 LNHDA and CDR2 SQIVND (reference sequence). The CDR3 has 13 amino acids. The method was immunoSEQ multiplex PCR; TCRdb's version includes in-frame clones alone and lacks a portion of them. The sample carries around 45,000 clones, just over 75% recorded once. Comments on this clone: Its antigen is undetermined.

Before sequencing, viral peptide pools were used by the ViraFEST assay to expand antigen-specific CD4+ T cells. Researchers isolated CD4+ T cells once around 11 days of culture had elapsed. The study found no prior SARS-CoV-2 infection in the vaccine recipients, who tested negative for nucleocapsid antibodies. IL-2 medium supplanted half the medium on days 3 and 7. The clonotype was recovered from a human donor who received a COVID-19 vaccine. This chain uses TRBV19 with TRBJ1-4; a weak D match, TRBD1 (5 bases). This material consisted of CD4+ T cells from PBMCs cultured with SARS-CoV-2 spike peptides, taken before COVID-19 vaccination. The CDR3 protein is CASSPRVVEKLFF. The DNA for the CDR3 is TGTGCCAGTAGCCCCAGGGTTGTGGAAAAACTGTTTTTT.